The T cell receptor beta chain described here comes from a study of spatial heterogeneity in lung cancer. Time point here: blood at routine non-recurrence follow-up after resection. In each case, whole RNA from tumor, nontumor lung or frozen PBMC was sequenced unsorted. The CDR3 is 15 residues long. V shed 4 bases and J shed 3 bases, with 15 bases lying between them. Germline CDR1 and CDR2: SGHRS and YFSETQ. TCRdb re-analysed the 5' RACE reads in MiXCR, keeping a single row per CDR3 protein. Of approximately 70,000 distinct CDR3 sequences listed, around 8.9% are singletons. This chain connects TRBV5-1 to TRBJ2-3; possibly TRBD1 or TRBD2 for D (5 bases each). This sequence originates from a female donor with early-stage non-small cell lung cancer. The material was PBMCs, obtained at follow-up. Written as DNA, the CDR3 is TGCGCCAGCAGCGGGAGTTCTCCAGGGACAGATACGCAGTATTTT. This codes for CASSGSSPGTDTQYF.